Sequencing of this T cell receptor (beta chain) was carried out in a study of blood T cell repertoires in COVID-19. The CDR3 length is 14 residues. CDR1 SGHDN and CDR2 FVKESK come from the germline V gene. Trimming removed 2 bases at V and 5 bases at J, with 12 bases between. Clones were read by immunoSEQ multiplex PCR, and TCRdb kept only the in-frame ones, dropping some. The table records about 54,000 clones, about nine tenths of them present only once. The receptor was isolated from a woman aged 35 to 49 with active COVID-19. What was sequenced was peripheral blood. V is TRBV14 and J is TRBJ1-1; the D gene is possibly TRBD1 (6 bases). The CDR3 loop is CASSQQGQGTEAFF. DNA of the CDR3: TGTGCCAGCAGCCAACAGGGCCAGGGGACTGAAGCTTTCTTT.